Listed here are 32 T cell receptor beta chains from one sample, sequenced in a study of vaccination effects on CD4 cells after COVID-19. Assay: immunoSEQ multiplex PCR; the TCRdb copy retains only in-frame clones and omits some. In the table there are around 46,000 clones, roughly four fifths of which are singletons. Expansion with viral peptide pools was applied to antigen-specific CD4+ T cells by the ViraFEST assay prior to sequencing. Isolating CD4+ T cells followed about 11 days of culture. The person had a PCR-confirmed SARS-CoV-2 infection during March to December 2020. These receptors lack a known antigen. The sample consisted of CD4+ T cells from PBMCs cultured with a peptide pool, taken before COVID-19 vaccination. The source of these receptors is a human donor who had a prior SARS-CoV-2 infection.

This rearrangement joins TRBV27 to TRBJ2-1, with D hard to call. Trimming removed 3 bases at V and 10 bases at J, with 19 bases between. This CDR3 has 15 residues. CDR1 is MNHEY, CDR2 SMNVEV, per germline (reference sequence). The CDR3 region has the DNA TGTGCCAGCAGTTTCTCAGGCCCTCGGAGTGGAGAGCAGTTCTTC. Amino acids: CASSFSGPRSGEQFF.

This clone occurred a few times. This chain links TRBV9 with TRBJ2-2; the match to TRBD1 covers 7 bases. Germline-derived CDR1 and CDR2 are SGDLS and YYNGEE. J gave up 4 bases and V 5 bases, and 5 bases lay outside the gene matches. The CDR3 has 14 amino acids. The CDR3 protein is CASSRTGATGELFF. The CDR3, as DNA: TGTGCCAGCAGTAGAACAGGGGCCACCGGGGAGCTGTTTTTT.

This chain uses TRBV6-5 with TRBJ1-4; 7 positions match TRBD1. Trimming removed 5 bases from V and 8 bases from J; junction bases left unmatched: 5. Germline lookup yields CDR1 MNHEY and CDR2 SVGAGI. The CDR3 extends over 13 amino acids. Written as DNA, the CDR3 is TGTGCCAGCAGTAGACAGGGAGAAGAAAAACTGTTTTTT. Protein sequence: CASSRQGEEKLFF.

As DNA, the CDR3 is TGTGCCAGCAGCCCAAGACAGGCCAACTATGGCTACACCTTC. Its translation: CASSPRQANYGYTF. This rearrangement joins TRBV6-6 to TRBJ1-2; TRBD1 is a possible D gene (6 bases). This CDR3 contains 14 residues. V shed 6 bases and J shed 2 bases, with 13 bases lying between them. Germline CDR1 MNHNY, CDR2 SVGAGI (reference sequence).

The V and J genes are TRBV7-2 and TRBJ2-7, with D maybe TRBD1 (6 bases). Trimming left V 0 bases short and J 8 bases short, with 17 bases between. Germline-derived CDR1 and CDR2 are SGHTA and FQGNSA. The CDR3 is 15 residues long. The DNA for the CDR3 is TGTGCCAGCAGCTTAGCGGTGAATACTGGACAGCAGCAGTACTTC. It specifies CASSLAVNTGQQQYF.

V is TRBV30 and J is TRBJ1-3; no clear D gene. Germline V gives CDR1 GTSNPN, CDR2 SVGIG (reference sequence). This CDR3 is built from 13 residues. The V end lost 3 bases, the J end lost 0 bases, and 6 bases lay between the germline ends. CDR3 region: CAWSQVSGNTIYF. The CDR3 nucleotides are TGTGCCTGGAGCCAAGTCTCTGGAAACACCATATATTTT.

This clone was detected a few times. The chain uses TRBV24-1 and TRBJ1-5; 9 nucleotides match TRBD1. This CDR3 is 14 amino acids long. Per the germline V gene, CDR1 is KGHDR and CDR2 is SFDVKD. This chain's CDR3 is CATGGDRVFQPQHF. Written as DNA, the CDR3 is TGTGCAACCGGGGGGGACAGGGTATTTCAGCCCCAGCATTTT.

The chain is built from TRBV6-1 and TRBJ2-5; the D gene is possibly TRBD1 (6 bases). Germline loops: CDR1 MNHNS, CDR2 SASEGT. The V and J ends lost 1 base and 3 bases respectively, with 15 bases between them. The CDR3 is 16 residues long. DNA of the CDR3: TGTGCCAGCAGTGAAGGACAGGCGACCGCTGAAGAGACCCAGTACTTC. It is translated as CASSEGQATAEETQYF.

The rearrangement links TRBV7-4 to TRBJ1-5; D is perhaps TRBD1 (5 bases). This CDR3 spans 17 amino acids. Germline V gene lookup returns CDR1 SGHVT and CDR2 SQSDAQ. Trimming cost V 0 bases and J 0 bases, with 12 bases left between them. CDR3 in DNA: TGTGCCAGCAGCTTAGCTGCGACAGAACCTAGCAATCAGCCCCAGCATTTT. The encoded protein is CASSLAATEPSNQPQHF.

V usage is TRBV3-1 (or the pseudogene TRBV3-2) and J usage is TRBJ1-1, with TRBD1 as a possible D gene (6 bases). This CDR3 has 15 amino acids. From germline, CDR1 is LGHDT and CDR2 YNNKEL (reference sequence). Trimming took off 1 base at V and 3 bases at J, with 12 bases between the two ends. The CDR3 region is CASSQGTAADTEAFF. In DNA, the CDR3 is TGTGCCAGCAGCCAAGGGACAGCCGCCGACACTGAAGCTTTCTTT.

This chain's CDR3 is CASSKSISGNTIYF. CDR3 nucleotide sequence: TGTGCCAGTAGTAAGAGCATATCCGGAAACACCATATATTTT. V and J are TRBV19 and TRBJ1-3; D is unresolved. Germline assignment: CDR1 LNHDA and CDR2 SQIVND (reference sequence). Trimming stripped 4 bases from V and 4 bases from J, with 11 bases between. The CDR3 loop spans 14 amino acids.

The chain recombines TRBV6-2 or TRBV6-3 with TRBJ2-5; D not certain. CDR1 is MNHEY, CDR2 SVGEGT, per germline. The CDR3 is 11 residues long. V was pared by 4 bases and J by 5 bases, with 5 bases between. The CDR3 loop is CASSFFETQYF. CDR3 nucleotides: TGTGCCAGCAGTTTTTTCGAGACCCAGTACTTC.

This clone was detected a few times. The chain has TRBV2 and TRBJ1-4, with TRBD1 as a possible D gene (5 bases). V shed 7 bases and J shed 4 bases, with 10 bases lying between them. Germline V gene data show CDR1 as SNHLY and CDR2 as FYNNEI. The CDR3 is 13 residues long. The CDR3 reads CASMGRDNEKLFF. The CDR3 bases are TGTGCCAGCATGGGGCGGGATAATGAAAAACTGTTTTTT.

The V gene is TRBV30, the J gene TRBJ1-2, with D possibly being TRBD1 (5 bases). There are 12 residues in the CDR3. With 2 bases removed from V and 7 bases from J, the gap between germline ends came to 11 bases. The germline gives CDR1 GTSNPN, CDR2 SVGIG (reference sequence). The CDR3 loop is CAWSQQAGGYTF. In nucleotides, the CDR3 is TGTGCCTGGAGTCAACAGGCGGGTGGCTACACCTTC.

The chain combines TRBV4-1 with TRBJ1-1; 9 nucleotides align to TRBD1. There are 16 residues in the CDR3. Unmatched junction bases numbered 6, after V lost 4 bases and J lost 0 bases. Germline values: CDR1 MGHRA, CDR2 YSYEKL. The CDR3 is CASSPGQGRMNTEAFF. CDR3 sequence (DNA): TGCGCCAGCAGCCCCGGACAGGGGAGAATGAACACTGAAGCTTTCTTT.

The gene calls are TRBV2 and TRBJ2-1; a possible D gene is TRBD2 (6 bases). Trimming left V 8 bases short and J 9 bases short, with 11 bases between. This CDR3 spans 11 amino acids. CDR1 and CDR2 from the germline V gene are SNHLY and FYNNEI. CDR3 nucleotide sequence: TGTGCCAGCCGTTCTAGCGTTGAGCAGTTCTTC. It encodes CASRSSVEQFF. Based on the CDR3 plus reference TRBV2 and TRBJ2-1, the full variable domain is EPEVTQTPSHQVTQMGQEVILRCVPISNHLYFYWYRQILGQKVEFLVSFYNNEISEKSEIFDDQFSVERPDGSNFTLKIRSTKLEDSAMYFCASRSSVEQFFGPGTRLTVL.

DNA for the CDR3: TGTGCCAGCAGTTTCGGCGGGAGGGCCCGCGAGCAGTACTTC. Translating it yields CASSFGGRAREQYF. The rearrangement links TRBV2 to TRBJ2-7; 9 bases are a match to TRBD2. The CDR3 consists of 14 residues. Germline V gives CDR1 SNHLY, CDR2 FYNNEI. The V segment lost 5 bases and the J segment 6 bases; nucleotides outside the gene matches: 8.

CDR3 sequence: CASSLRLAAPETQYF. In DNA form, the CDR3 reads TGTGCCAGCAGCTTGCGGCTAGCGGCCCCAGAGACCCAGTACTTC. The rearrangement links TRBV5-6 to TRBJ2-5; 7 nucleotides match TRBD2. The CDR3 has 15 residues. J was trimmed by 4 bases and V by 1 base; bases with no gene match: 7. CDR1 and CDR2 from the germline V gene are SGHDT and YYEEEE.

This sequence joins TRBV6-5 and TRBJ2-7; D not resolved. The V end lost 7 bases, the J end lost 1 base, and 8 bases lay between the germline ends. Germline V CDR1 and CDR2: MNHEY, SVGAGI. The CDR3 runs 12 residues. Here the CDR3 reads CASNPGSYEQYF. The CDR3 DNA reads as TGTGCCAGCAACCCGGGTTCCTACGAGCAGTACTTC.

This clone was detected only a few times. This rearrangement joins TRBV19 to TRBJ1-3; D gene unclear. Germline V CDR1 and CDR2: LNHDA, SQIVND (reference sequence). Trimming cost V 8 bases and J 0 bases, with 11 bases left between them. The CDR3 is 14 residues long. The CDR3 loop is CASRPTDSGNTIYF. DNA for the CDR3: TGTGCCAGTCGACCTACTGACTCTGGAAACACCATATATTTT.

The CDR3, as DNA: TGTGCCAGCAGCCGCGGACAGGCTCATGAAAAACTGTTTTTT. Translated, it gives CASSRGQAHEKLFF. The chain combines TRBV27 with TRBJ1-4; TRBD1 matches at 7 bases. The CDR3 extends over 14 amino acids. Per germline, CDR1 MNHEY and CDR2 SMNVEV (reference sequence). V dropped 6 bases and J dropped 6; count of bases not matched to a gene: 7.

The V gene is TRBV7-2, the J gene TRBJ2-7, with D perhaps matching TRBD1 (6 bases). V was clipped by 1 base and J by 6 bases, with 19 bases between them. Per germline, CDR1 SGHTA and CDR2 FQGNSA. CDR3 length equals 16 residues. The CDR3 region has the DNA TGTGCCAGCAGCTTAGGGTGGGGGCAAGCGGCCATCGAGCAGTACTTC. Translating it yields CASSLGWGQAAIEQYF.

The chain couples TRBV4-3 to TRBJ2-5, with a weak D call TRBD2 (6 bases). CDR3 length: 14 amino acids. V dropped 1 base and J dropped 3 bases, with 9 bases sitting between them. Germline CDR1 reads LGHNA; CDR2 reads YSLEER. CDR3 DNA: TGCGCCAGCAGCCAAGTACGCGGGAAAGAGACCCAGTACTTC. It yields the protein CASSQVRGKETQYF.

This sequence joins TRBV20-1 and TRBJ1-2, with D uncertain. In germline, CDR1 is DFQATT, CDR2 SNEGSKA (reference sequence). The CDR3 length is 11 residues. Trimming pared 0 bases from V and 13 bases from J, leaving 12 bases between. The CDR3 here is CSARDPITSTF. CDR3 DNA sequence: TGCAGTGCTAGAGATCCCATCACCTCCACCTTC.

This sequence joins TRBV5-1 and TRBJ1-3; D remains unclear. V was shortened by 0 bases and J by 4 bases, with 11 bases between the two germline ends. The CDR3 has 15 amino acids. Germline V gene sequence: CDR1 SGHRS, CDR2 YFSETQ. The CDR3 DNA is TGCGCCAGCAGCTTGGATGCAGTATCCGGAAACACCATATATTTT. It yields the protein CASSLDAVSGNTIYF.

This clone was found a few times. The V and J genes are TRBV4-1 and TRBJ2-2; TRBD2 agrees at 7 bases. Trimming took 4 bases from V and 9 from J; bases not matched to a gene: 14. The CDR3 spans 16 residues. The germline V gene has CDR1 MGHRA and CDR2 YSYEKL. The CDR3 loop is CASSPVARRGFRELFF. As DNA, the CDR3 is TGCGCCAGCAGCCCGGTGGCTCGGCGGGGGTTCCGGGAGCTGTTTTTT.

The rearrangement joins TRBV5-1 to TRBJ1-3; D not certain. The CDR3 runs to 14 residues. In germline, CDR1 is SGHRS, CDR2 YFSETQ. Trimming left V 0 bases short and J 2 bases short, with 6 bases between. CDR3 sequence: CASSLDGAGNTIYF. The CDR3 coding sequence is TGCGCCAGCAGCTTGGACGGAGCTGGAAACACCATATATTTT. Full variable domain (remainder filled in from reference TRBV5-1 and TRBJ1-3): KAGVTQTPRYLIKTRGQQVTLSCSPISGHRSVSWYQQTPGQGLQFLFEYFSETQRNKGNFPGRFSGRQFSNSRSEMNVSTLELGDSALYLCASSLDGAGNTIYFGEGSWLTVV.

This chain uses TRBV5-1 with TRBJ2-2; 8 bases fit TRBD1. This CDR3 contains 16 residues. Germline lookup yields CDR1 SGHRS and CDR2 YFSETQ. Trimming at V came to 0 bases and at J to 6 bases, leaving 7 bases not matched to a gene. The CDR3 is CASSLANRGLAGELFF. CDR3 bases: TGCGCCAGCAGCTTGGCCAACAGGGGGTTGGCCGGGGAGCTGTTTTTT.

The V call is TRBV10-3, the J call TRBJ2-3; possible D gene TRBD2, 5 bases. V lost 2 bases and J 1 base, leaving 7 bases between the germline ends. This CDR3 is 14 amino acids long. CDR1 ENHRY and CDR2 SYGVKD come from the germline V gene. CDR3 protein: CAISEEGRTDTQYF. CDR3 nucleotide sequence: TGTGCCATCAGTGAGGAGGGCCGCACAGATACGCAGTATTTT.

The chain recombines TRBV9 with TRBJ2-1, with TRBD2 matching 7 bases. CDR3 length: 13 residues. Germline CDR1 and CDR2: SGDLS and YYNGEE. J gave up 6 bases and V 3 bases, and 3 bases lay outside the gene matches. Written as DNA, the CDR3 is TGTGCCAGCAGCGCCCTAGCGGCCAATGAGCAGTTCTTC. Its protein product is CASSALAANEQFF.

The V and J genes are TRBV29-1 and TRBJ2-1, with D hard to call. V gave up 4 bases and J gave up 3 bases, with 7 bases separating them. Per the germline V gene, CDR1 is SQVTM and CDR2 is ANQGSEA. CDR3 length: 12 amino acids. For the CDR3, the DNA is TGCAGCGTTGGGGATTACTACAATGAGCAGTTCTTC. Protein: CSVGDYYNEQFF.

This clone was observed a few times. J is TRBJ2-7 and V is TRBV5-4; 10 bases match TRBD2. Germline V CDR1 and CDR2: SGHNT, YYREEE (reference sequence). V was pared by 2 bases and J by 1 base, with 3 bases of the junction left unmatched. This CDR3 region has 15 residues. The CDR3 DNA reads as TGTGCCAGCAGCTTCTGGACTAGCGGATCCTACGAGCAGTACTTC. Translating it yields CASSFWTSGSYEQYF.